The clone carrying this T cell receptor (beta chain) showed up just once. The antigen is undetermined. These data are taken from a study of cytomegalovirus exposure and HLA in healthy donors. Study overall: Early released data comprised 80 million or so unique TCRs from HLA-typed donors. Study-level results: For TCR beta chains, V- and J-gene trimming was later linked to a missense DCLRE1C variant.

This CDR3 has 13 residues. V gave up 5 bases and J gave up 8 bases, with 16 bases separating them. Germline CDR1 reads SQVTM; CDR2 reads ANQGSEA. In the PCR, 60 Vbeta and 13 Jbeta primers were used. The repertoire was sequenced with immunoSEQ multiplex PCR; TCRdb's copy has only in-frame clones and lacks some. The sample contains about 190,000 clones, 79% of which appear only once. The donors gave bone marrow, and they were healthy. J is TRBJ2-4 and V is TRBV29-1; weak D call: TRBD2 (5 bases). This clonotype was sampled from a woman under 30 in good health and CMV-seronegative. Sequencing input: PBMCs. CDR3 residues: CSVTIGLGDIQYF. DNA of the CDR3: TGCAGCGTTACCATAGGGCTCGGGGACATTCAGTACTTC.